The TCR beta chain under discussion was sequenced for a study of technical replicates of blood from several donors. Method: immunoSEQ multiplex PCR; TCRdb's copy keeps in-frame clones and lacks some. The sample holds 70,000 to 95,000 clones; about 97% are singletons and the top ten take about 0.29%. This CDR3 has 15 amino acids. V was pared by 2 bases and J by 4 bases, with 2 bases of the junction left unmatched. The germline V gene has CDR1 ENHRY and CDR2 SYGVKD. Sequences were obtained from T cells isolated from PBMCs. The chain has TRBV10-3 and TRBJ2-3; 11 nucleotides line up with TRBD2. The TCR sequence derives from a human donor in good health. In DNA, the CDR3 is TGTGCCATCAGTGAGACTAGCGGGAGCGCAGATACGCAGTATTTT. It is translated as CAISETSGSADTQYF.